These 4 T cell receptor beta chains were all obtained from the same sample, sequenced in a study of CD4 T cells in relation to SARS-CoV-2 and coronaviruses (dated by TCRdb to about 2021). Libraries were constructed by the immunoSEQ multiplex PCR assay. Imported from immuneACCESS, the table was reduced by TCRdb to in-frame sequences with V and J called. These copies leave out some clones; in studies compared against another copy, an unresolved V gene accounts for under half, and the cause of the remainder is not known. This sample has tens of thousands of clones in its table, and 70% to 80% of those were observed once. 11% to 15% of the sample goes to the ten largest clones. Their cognate antigens are unknown. CD4+ T cells from unexposed donors were collected before the COVID-19 pandemic (2011-2018). After less than eleven days of culture, CD4+ T cells were isolated with the EasySep CD4+ T cell isolation kit.

The specimen was CD4+ T cells from PBMCs, cultured in vitro. The receptors derive from a human donor in good health.

The V gene is TRBV20-1, the J gene TRBJ2-1; possibly TRBD2 for D (7 bases). The V end lost 3 bases, the J end lost 2 bases, and 14 bases lay between the germline ends. This CDR3 is built from 15 residues. Per germline, CDR1 DFQATT and CDR2 SNEGSKA (reference sequence). The CDR3 here is CSASSGGPPYNEQFF. The CDR3 coding sequence is TGCAGTGCTAGTTCCGGGGGGCCCCCCTACAATGAGCAGTTCTTC.

The chain links TRBV10-3 to TRBJ2-3; D may correspond to TRBD1 or TRBD2 (5 bases each). The CDR3 contains 13 residues. V was pared by 3 bases and J by 4 bases, with 8 bases between. Looked up from germline, CDR1 is ENHRY and CDR2 is SYGVKD. In DNA, the CDR3 is TGTGCCATCAGTGACGGGGCCCCAGATACGCAGTATTTT. It codes for CAISDGAPDTQYF.

The V call is TRBV5-1, the J call TRBJ2-7, with 9 bases that match TRBD1. Germline CDR1 SGHRS, CDR2 YFSETQ. Trimming took 2 bases from V and 2 from J; bases not matched to a gene: 5. This CDR3 has 15 amino acids. CDR3 protein: CASSFSGTGPYEQYF. DNA of the CDR3: TGCGCCAGCAGCTTTTCGGGGACAGGGCCCTACGAGCAGTACTTC.

J is TRBJ2-7 and V is TRBV6-5, with 8 bases fitting TRBD1. V shed 8 bases, J shed 5 bases, and the junction held 11 bases outside the gene matches. There are 14 residues in the CDR3. Germline CDR1 reads MNHEY; CDR2 reads SVGAGI. Here the CDR3 reads CASLSAGGFDEQYF. The DNA for the CDR3 is TGTGCCAGCCTGTCCGCAGGGGGCTTTGACGAGCAGTACTTC.